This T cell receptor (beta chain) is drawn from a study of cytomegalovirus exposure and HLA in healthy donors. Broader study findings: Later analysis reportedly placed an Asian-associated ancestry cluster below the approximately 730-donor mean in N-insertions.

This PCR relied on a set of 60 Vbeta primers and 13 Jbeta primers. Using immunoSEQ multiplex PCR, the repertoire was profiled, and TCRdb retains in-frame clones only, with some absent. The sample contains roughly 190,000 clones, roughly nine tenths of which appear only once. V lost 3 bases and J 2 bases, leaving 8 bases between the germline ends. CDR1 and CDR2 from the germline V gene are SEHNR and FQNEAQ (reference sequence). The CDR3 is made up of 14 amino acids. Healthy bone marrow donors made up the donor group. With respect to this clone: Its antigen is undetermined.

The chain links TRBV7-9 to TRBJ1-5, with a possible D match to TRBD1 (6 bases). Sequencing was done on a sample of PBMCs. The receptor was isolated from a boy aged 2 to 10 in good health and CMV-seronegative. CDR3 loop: CASSFKGGNQPQHF. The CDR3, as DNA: TGTGCCAGCAGCTTCAAGGGGGGCAATCAGCCCCAGCATTTT.